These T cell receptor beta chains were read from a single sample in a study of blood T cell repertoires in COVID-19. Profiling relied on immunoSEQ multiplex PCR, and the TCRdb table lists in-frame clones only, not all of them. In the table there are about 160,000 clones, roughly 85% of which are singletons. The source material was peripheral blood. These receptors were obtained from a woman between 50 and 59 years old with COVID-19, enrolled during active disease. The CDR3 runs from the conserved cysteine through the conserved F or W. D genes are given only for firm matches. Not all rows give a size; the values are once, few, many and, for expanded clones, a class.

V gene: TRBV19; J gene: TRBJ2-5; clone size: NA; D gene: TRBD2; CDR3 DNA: TGTGCCAGTAGTTCCCCGGGACTAGCGGCCCAAGAGACCCAGTACTTC; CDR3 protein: CASSSPGLAAQETQYF
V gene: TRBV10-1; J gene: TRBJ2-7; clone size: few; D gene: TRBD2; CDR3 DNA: TGCGCCAGCAGTGAGTCCGGGGGGTACGAGCAGTACTTC; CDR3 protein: CASSESGGYEQYF
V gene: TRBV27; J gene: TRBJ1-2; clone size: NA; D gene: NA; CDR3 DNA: TGTGCCAGCAGTTTTAGAGGGGAGGATGGCTACACCTTC; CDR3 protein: CASSFRGEDGYTF
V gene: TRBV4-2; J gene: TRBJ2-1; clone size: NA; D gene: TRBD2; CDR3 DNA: TGTGCCAGCAGCCAAGATTTGGGACTAGCGGGGGCGGCTGAGCAGTTCTTC; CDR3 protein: CASSQDLGLAGAAEQFF
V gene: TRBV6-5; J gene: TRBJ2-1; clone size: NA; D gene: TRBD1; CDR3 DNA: TGTGCCACCGCCCCGGGACAGGGTTACAATGAGCAGTTCTTC; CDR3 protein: CATAPGQGYNEQFF
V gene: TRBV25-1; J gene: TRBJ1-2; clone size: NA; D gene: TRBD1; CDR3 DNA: TGTGCCAGCAGTGAATCGGGACAGGAGGGATACGGCTACACCTTC; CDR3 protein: CASSESGQEGYGYTF
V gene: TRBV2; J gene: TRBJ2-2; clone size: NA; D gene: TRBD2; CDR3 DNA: TGTGCCAGCAGTGAAGGACTAGCGGGGGGGCCCACCGGGGAGCTGTTTTTT; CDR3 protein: CASSEGLAGGPTGELFF
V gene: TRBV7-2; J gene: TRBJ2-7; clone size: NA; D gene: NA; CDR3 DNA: TGTGCCAGCAGCTTAGCCGGGGGGCCTGGTTTCGAGCAGTACTTC; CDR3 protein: CASSLAGGPGFEQYF
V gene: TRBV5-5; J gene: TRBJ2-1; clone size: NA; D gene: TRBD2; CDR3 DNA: TGTGCCAGCAGCCGGACTAGCGGAAGGGACAATGAGCAGTTCTTC; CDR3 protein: CASSRTSGRDNEQFF
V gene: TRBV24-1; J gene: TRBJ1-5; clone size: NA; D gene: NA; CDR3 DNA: TGTGCCACTAGTGAATCCGGGGTTAGTAACAATCAGCCCCAGCATTTT; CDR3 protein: CATSESGVSNNQPQHF
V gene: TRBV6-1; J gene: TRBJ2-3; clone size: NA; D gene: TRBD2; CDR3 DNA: TGTGCCAGCAGTGCCCTACTAGCGGGGTCCACAGATACGCAGTATTTT; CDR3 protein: CASSALLAGSTDTQYF
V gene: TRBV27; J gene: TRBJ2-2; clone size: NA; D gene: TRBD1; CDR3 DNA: TGTGCCAGCAGTTGGGGACAGGTAGTCACCGGGGAGCTGTTTTTT; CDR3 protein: CASSWGQVVTGELFF
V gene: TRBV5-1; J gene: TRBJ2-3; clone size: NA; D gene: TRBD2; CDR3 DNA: TGCGCCAGCAGCTCCTCCAGAGCGGGGGGGGATACGCAGTATTTT; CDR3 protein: CASSSSRAGGDTQYF
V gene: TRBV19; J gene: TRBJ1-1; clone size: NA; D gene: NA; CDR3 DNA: TGTGCCAGTAGTTTGTCAGGTACAGGGAACACTGAAGCTTTCTTT; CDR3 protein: CASSLSGTGNTEAFF
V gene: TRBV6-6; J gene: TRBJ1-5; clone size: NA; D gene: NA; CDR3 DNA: TGTGCCAGCAGTTACTCGGAGGAGAATCAGCCCCAGCATTTT; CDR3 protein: CASSYSEENQPQHF
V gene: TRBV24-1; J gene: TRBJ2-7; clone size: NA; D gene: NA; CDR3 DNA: TGTGCCACCAGTGACGGGGGCTCCTACGAGCAGTACTTC; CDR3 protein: CATSDGGSYEQYF
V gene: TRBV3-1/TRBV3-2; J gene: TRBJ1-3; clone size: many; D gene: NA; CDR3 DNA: TGTGCCAGCAGCCAAGAATGGGCCGGTGGCCGAAACACCATATATTTT; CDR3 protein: CASSQEWAGGRNTIYF
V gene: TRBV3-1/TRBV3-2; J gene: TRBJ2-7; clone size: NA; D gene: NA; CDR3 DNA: TGTGCCAGCAGCGTTCGGGGGAGCTCCTACGAGCAGTACTTC; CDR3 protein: CASSVRGSSYEQYF
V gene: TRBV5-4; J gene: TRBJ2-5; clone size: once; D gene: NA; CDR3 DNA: TGTGCCAGCAGCTTGAGCATGTCTCCGGAGACCCAGTACTTC; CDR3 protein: CASSLSMSPETQYF
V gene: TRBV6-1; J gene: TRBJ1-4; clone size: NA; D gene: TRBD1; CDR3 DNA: TGTGCCAGCAGTGAGACAGGGGAAATGTTTTTT; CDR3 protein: CASSETGEMFF
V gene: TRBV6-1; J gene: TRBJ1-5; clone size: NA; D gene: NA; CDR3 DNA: TGTGCCAGCAGTGAAGCGCGGGGCCTTAATCAGCCCCAGCATTTT; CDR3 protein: CASSEARGLNQPQHF
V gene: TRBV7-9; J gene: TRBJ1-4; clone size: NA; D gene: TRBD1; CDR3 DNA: TGTGCCAGCAGCTTAGAAGGGGGCAAGGGTGAAAAACTGTTTTTT; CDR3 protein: CASSLEGGKGEKLFF
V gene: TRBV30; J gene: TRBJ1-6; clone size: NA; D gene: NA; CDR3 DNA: TGTGCCTGGAGTACCGGGACTTTCCATTCACCCCTCCACTTT; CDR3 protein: CAWSTGTFHSPLHF
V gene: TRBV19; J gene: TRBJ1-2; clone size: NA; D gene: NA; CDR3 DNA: TGTGCCAGTAGTAATCCCCACCTTGGGGGGGGGCACTATGGCTACACCTTC; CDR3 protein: CASSNPHLGGGHYGYTF
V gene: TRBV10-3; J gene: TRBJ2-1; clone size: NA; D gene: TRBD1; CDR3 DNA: TGTGCCATCAGTGATACGGGACAGGTCTGGAATGAGCAGTTCTTC; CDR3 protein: CAISDTGQVWNEQFF
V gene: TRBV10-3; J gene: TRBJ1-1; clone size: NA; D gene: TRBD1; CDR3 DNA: TGTGCCACCACAAGGACAGGGGAAAACACTGAAGCTTTCTTT; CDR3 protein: CATTRTGENTEAFF
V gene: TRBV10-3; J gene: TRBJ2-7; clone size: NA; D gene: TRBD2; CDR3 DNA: TGTGCCATCAGTCAGGCCTCAGGGACTAGTCCCTACGAGCAGTACTTC; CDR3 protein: CAISQASGTSPYEQYF
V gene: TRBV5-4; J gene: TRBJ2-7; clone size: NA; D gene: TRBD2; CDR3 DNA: TGTGCCAGCAGCCGCAGGGCTAGCGGGGGGGCCTACTACGAGCAGTACTTC; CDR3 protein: CASSRRASGGAYYEQYF
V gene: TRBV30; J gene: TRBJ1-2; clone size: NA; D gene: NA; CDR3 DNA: TGTGCCTCTCGGGGAGGGGCCACCTATGGCTACACCTTC; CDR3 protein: CASRGGATYGYTF
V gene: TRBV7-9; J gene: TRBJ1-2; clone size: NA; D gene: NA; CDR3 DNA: TGTGCCAGTTCACAGGGCTATGGCTACACCTTC; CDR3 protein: CASSQGYGYTF
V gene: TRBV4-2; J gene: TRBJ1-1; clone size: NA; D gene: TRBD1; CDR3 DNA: TGTGCCAGCAGCAGGGAGAGGGGGCAGGGGCTTGCTGAAGCTTTCTTT; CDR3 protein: CASSRERGQGLAEAFF
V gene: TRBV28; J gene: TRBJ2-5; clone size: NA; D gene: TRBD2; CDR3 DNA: TGTGCCAGCAGTCAATCGACTAGCGGGGGGTTGGAAGAGACCCAGTACTTC; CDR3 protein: CASSQSTSGGLEETQYF
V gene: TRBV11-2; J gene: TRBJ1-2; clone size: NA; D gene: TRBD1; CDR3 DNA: TGTGCCAGCAGCTTAAACCCGGGGACAGCCTATGGCTACACCTTC; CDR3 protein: CASSLNPGTAYGYTF
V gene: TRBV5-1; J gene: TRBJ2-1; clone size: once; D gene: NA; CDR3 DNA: TGCGCCAGCAGCTTGGGAGCTTCCTCCTACAATGAGCAGTTCTTC; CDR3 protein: CASSLGASSYNEQFF
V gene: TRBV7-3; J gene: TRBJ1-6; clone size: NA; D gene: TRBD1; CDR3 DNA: TGTGCCAGCAGCTCAGGAGGGACAGAGAATTCACCCCTCCACTTT; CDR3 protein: CASSSGGTENSPLHF
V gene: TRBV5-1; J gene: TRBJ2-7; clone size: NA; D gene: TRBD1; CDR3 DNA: TGCGCCAGCAGTCTGGAGGGACAGGGGGCAACGGAGCAGTACTTC; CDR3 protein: CASSLEGQGATEQYF
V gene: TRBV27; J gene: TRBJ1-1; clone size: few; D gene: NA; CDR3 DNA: TGTGCCAGCAGTCTCGTCACAGGGATGAAGAACACTGAAGCTTTCTTT; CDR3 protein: CASSLVTGMKNTEAFF
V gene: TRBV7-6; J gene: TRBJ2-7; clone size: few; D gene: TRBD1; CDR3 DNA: TGTGCCAGCAGCTTAGGACAGGGGACTGATTTCGAGCAGTACTTC; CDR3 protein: CASSLGQGTDFEQYF